This entry lists 19 T cell receptor beta chains sequenced from one sample in a study of persistence of HIV-infected CD4 T cells (dated by TCRdb to 2019 to 2021). TCRbeta repertoires were sequenced from genomic DNA with the immunoSEQ hsTCRB assay version 4 in survey mode. TCRdb holds this immuneACCESS table with in-frame rearrangements only. Some clones are missing; in checked studies, unresolved V genes explain under half, and the rest has no known cause. The sample has tens of thousands of clones on record, roughly three quarters of them singletons. The ten top clones hold approximately 1.5% of the sample. The intended sense of this specimen's treatment or condition label: suppressive antiretroviral therapy. A pool of overlapping 15-mer peptides from HIV-1 Gag, at about 0.92 ug per peptide per mL, was used to stimulate the cells. CD4+ T cells that responded were sorted based on upregulation of both CD40 ligand and CD69.

These receptors lack a known antigen. This sample comprised CD4+ T cells sorted from PBMCs after roughly 18-hour stimulation, obtained from a patient who received antiretroviral therapy. The sample's cell subset or site, from its label and the paper: CD40L+CD69+ CD4 T cells responding to HIV-1 Gag peptides. The source of these receptors is an adult man with HIV who was CMV-seropositive.

The chain combines TRBV5-6 with TRBJ2-1, with unresolved D. V was clipped by 2 bases and J by 5 bases, with 14 bases between them. The germline V gene encodes CDR1 SGHDT and CDR2 YYEEEE. This CDR3 has 15 residues. The CDR3 DNA reads TGTGCCAGCAGCTTTAGCCCCGGCCAGGACAATGAGCAGTTCTTC. The encoded protein is CASSFSPGQDNEQFF.

This clone has just a few counts. V gene TRBV3-1 (or the pseudogene TRBV3-2) combines with J gene TRBJ1-2; D is ambiguous. The CDR3 has 13 amino acids. Germline assignment: CDR1 LGHDT and CDR2 YNNKEL (reference sequence). The ends were cut back, 0 bases at V and 7 bases at J, with 9 bases in the middle. The CDR3 coding sequence is TGTGCCAGCAGCCAAGATCGCCAGGCTGGCTACACCTTC. Encoded protein: CASSQDRQAGYTF.

In this sample, this clone turned up once. The genes are TRBV5-4 and TRBJ2-2, with D perhaps TRBD2 (6 bases). With 3 bases removed from V and 5 bases from J, the gap between germline ends came to 14 bases. The length of the CDR3 is 15 residues. The germline V gene has CDR1 SGHNT and CDR2 YYREEE (reference sequence). The CDR3 region is CASSSPGGLTGELFF. In DNA form, the CDR3 reads TGTGCCAGCAGCTCCCCTGGGGGGTTAACCGGGGAGCTGTTTTTT.

This sequence joins TRBV6-6 and TRBJ2-2, with unresolved D. The CDR3 totals 13 residues. Trimming took off 5 bases at V and 4 bases at J, with 8 bases between the two ends. CDR1 is MNHNY, CDR2 SVGAGI, per germline (reference sequence). The chain's CDR3 is CASSAGFTGELFF. The CDR3 bases are TGTGCCAGCAGTGCCGGTTTCACCGGGGAGCTGTTTTTT.

The genes are TRBV24-1 and TRBJ2-1, with D possibly TRBD1 on 6 matching bases. This CDR3 has 16 amino acids. Trimming cost V 1 base and J 0 bases, with 9 bases left between them. The V gene's germline CDR1 is KGHDR and CDR2 SFDVKD. The CDR3 is CATSDFQTGSYNEQFF. The CDR3 nucleotides are TGTGCCACCAGTGATTTTCAGACAGGCTCCTACAATGAGCAGTTCTTC.

The chain links TRBV19 to TRBJ2-6; TRBD2 is a possible D gene (6 bases). This CDR3 contains 15 residues. Trimming removed 7 bases from V and 1 base from J, with 11 bases in between. Looked up from germline, CDR1 is LNHDA and CDR2 is SQIVND (reference sequence). CDR3 bases: TGTGCCAGTACGGGGGTCCGGTCTGGGGCCAACGTCCTGACTTTC. This codes for CASTGVRSGANVLTF.

The chain combines TRBV24-1 with TRBJ2-1, with TRBD1 matching over 11 bases. The CDR3 is made up of 16 amino acids. The germline V gene has CDR1 KGHDR and CDR2 SFDVKD. The V and J ends lost 5 bases and 4 bases, in that order; junction bases with no gene match: 6. The CDR3 region is CATSGQGQGAYNEQFF. The CDR3 nucleotides read TGTGCCACCAGTGGACAAGGACAGGGGGCATACAATGAGCAGTTCTTC.

This clone was detected once. The chain recombines TRBV12-5 with TRBJ2-7; 11 positions match TRBD1. Germline loops: CDR1 LGHNT, CDR2 FRNRAP. The V gene end was trimmed by 0 bases and the J gene end by 1 base; junction bases not matched to a gene: 8. The CDR3 extends over 18 amino acids. The CDR3 loop reads CASGLVLGQGAESYEQYF. DNA for the CDR3: TGTGCTAGTGGTTTGGTACTAGGACAGGGGGCCGAATCCTACGAGCAGTACTTC.

This sequence joins TRBV3-1 (or the pseudogene TRBV3-2) and TRBJ1-6; 7 bases fit TRBD1. The CDR3 runs 16 residues. In germline, CDR1 is LGHDT, CDR2 YNNKEL (reference sequence). V trimming: 1 base; J trimming: 7 bases; junction bases outside the gene matches: 7. The CDR3, as DNA: TGTGCCAGCAGCCAAGTCCTAACAGGGGCCAATTCACCCCTCCACTTT. Protein sequence: CASSQVLTGANSPLHF.

The chain links TRBV9 to TRBJ1-5, with D maybe TRBD1 (6 bases). The V and J ends lost 0 bases and 6 bases respectively, with 10 bases between them. The CDR3 has 14 amino acids. From germline, CDR1 is SGDLS and CDR2 YYNGEE. The CDR3 region has the DNA TGTGCCAGCAGCGTAGAACAGGGAAGTCAGCCCCAGCATTTT. It is translated as CASSVEQGSQPQHF.

V is TRBV7-6 and J is TRBJ2-2; a possible D gene is TRBD1 (6 bases). In germline, CDR1 is SGHVS, CDR2 FNYEAQ. Between the trimmed V and J ends, which lost 5 bases and 4 bases, there was a span of 14 bases. This CDR3 comprises 15 residues. The CDR3 sequence: CASSVNRVATGELFF. The CDR3 nucleotides are TGTGCCAGCAGCGTCAACAGGGTGGCCACCGGGGAGCTGTTTTTT.

In its sample, this clone was seen once. The chain joins TRBV28 to TRBJ1-1; 7 bases match TRBD1. This CDR3 comprises 14 residues. The germline CDR1 and CDR2 sequences are MDHEN and SYDVKM. J was trimmed by 11 bases and V by 7 bases; bases with no gene match: 16. CDR3 coding DNA: TGTGCCAGCATCCTTCAGGGTAGGGGGCGAGGGGCTTTCTTT. Translation gives CASILQGRGRGAFF.

The chain couples TRBV20-1 to TRBJ2-1, with D possibly matching TRBD2 (5 bases). The germline gives CDR1 DFQATT, CDR2 SNEGSKA (reference sequence). The ends were cut back, 3 bases at V and 6 bases at J, with 18 bases in the middle. The CDR3 contains 15 residues. The CDR3 nucleotides are TGCAGTGCTAGTCTTGCGGCCTCGCGGGTCAATGAGCAGTTCTTC. This gives the protein CSASLAASRVNEQFF.

This clone was seen just once. The rearrangement joins TRBV10-3 to TRBJ1-1; 9 bases agree with TRBD1. V lost 4 bases, J lost 5 bases, and 14 bases stayed unmatched. CDR1 is ENHRY, CDR2 SYGVKD, per germline. CDR3 size: 17 residues. CDR3 nucleotides: TGTGCCATCAGTGGCACTATTCCGGGACAGGGAGGTACTGAAGCTTTCTTT. Amino acid sequence: CAISGTIPGQGGTEAFF.

The rearrangement joins TRBV30 to TRBJ1-6; possibly TRBD1 for D (6 bases). V lost 2 bases and J 7 bases, leaving 15 bases between the germline ends. This CDR3 has 15 amino acids. Germline V gene lookup returns CDR1 GTSNPN and CDR2 SVGIG (reference sequence). CDR3 protein: CAWSMVQGYNSPLHF. CDR3 in DNA: TGTGCCTGGAGTATGGTTCAGGGGTACAATTCACCCCTCCACTTT.

This clone was observed a few times. The genes are TRBV3-1 (or the pseudogene TRBV3-2) and TRBJ1-6, with D unclear. V lost 3 bases and J lost 0, with 6 bases in between. The CDR3 runs 15 residues. Germline-derived CDR1 and CDR2 are LGHDT and YNNKEL (reference sequence). The CDR3 loop reads CASSQADSYNSPLHF. Written as DNA, the CDR3 is TGTGCCAGCAGCCAGGCTGACTCCTATAATTCACCCCTCCACTTT.

CDR3 region: CASSFPRSGIYTDTQYF. The CDR3 region has the DNA TGTGCCAGCAGCTTCCCTCGCAGCGGGATTTACACAGATACGCAGTATTTT. The chain combines TRBV7-9 with TRBJ2-3; 7 bases align to TRBD2. Trimming at V came to 3 bases and at J to 2 bases, leaving 11 bases not matched to a gene. The CDR3 runs to 17 residues. Germline assignment: CDR1 SEHNR and CDR2 FQNEAQ (reference sequence). Filled out from reference TRBV7-9 and TRBJ2-3, the complete variable domain reads DTGVSQNPRHKITKRGQNVTFRCDPISEHNRLYWYRQTLGQGPEFLTYFQNEAQLEKSRLLSDRFSAERPKGSFSTLEIQRTEQGDSAMYLCASSFPRSGIYTDTQYFGPGTRLTVL.

The chain joins TRBV5-1 to TRBJ1-1; 10 positions match TRBD1. The CDR3 runs to 16 residues. V shed 2 bases and J 6 bases; nucleotides not matched to a gene: 10. The V gene's germline CDR1 is SGHRS and CDR2 YFSETQ. The CDR3 loop is CASSLSGTGVVPEAFF. CDR3 sequence (DNA): TGCGCCAGCAGCTTATCCGGGACAGGGGTCGTCCCTGAAGCTTTCTTT.

The CDR3 DNA reads as TGTGCCAGTAGCGGGGGAATAACAGGGGCAGATACGCAGTATTTT. Its translation is CASSGGITGADTQYF. The chain carries TRBV19 and TRBJ2-3; the D gene is possibly TRBD1 (7 bases). The ends were cut back, 6 bases at V and 4 bases at J, with 17 bases in the middle. There are 15 residues in the CDR3. Per the germline V gene, CDR1 is LNHDA and CDR2 is SQIVND (reference sequence).